A single sample is the source of the 12 T cell receptor beta chains below, sequenced in a study of blood T cell repertoires in COVID-19. Generated by immunoSEQ multiplex PCR, the TCRdb table keeps only in-frame clones and is missing some. The repertoire holds tens of thousands of clones, with roughly 90% as singletons. The sample taken for sequencing was peripheral blood. The receptors shown here come from a man aged 45 to 65 with acute or convalescent COVID-19.

The sample holds a few counts of this clone. The chain links TRBV19 to TRBJ1-1, with 8 bases that match TRBD1. Per germline, CDR1 LNHDA and CDR2 SQIVND (reference sequence). V lost 3 bases to trimming and J lost 5 bases; unmatched junction nucleotides: 8. This CDR3 region has 15 residues. DNA of the CDR3: TGTGCCAGTAGTATTCCAGGGGGCAGGAGAACTGAAGCTTTCTTT. Its protein product is CASSIPGGRRTEAFF.

The chain recombines TRBV28 with TRBJ2-3; 9 bases are a match to TRBD2. V dropped 2 bases and J dropped 6; count of bases not matched to a gene: 9. CDR3 size: 16 residues. CDR1 and CDR2 from the germline V gene are MDHEN and SYDVKM. CDR3 in DNA: TGTGCCAGCAGTTTAAGCAATCCTAGCGGGGTGGATACGCAGTATTTT. The encoded protein is CASSLSNPSGVDTQYF.

The chain recombines TRBV30 with TRBJ1-2, with D possibly being TRBD1 (6 bases). This CDR3 has 17 amino acids. V lost 1 base to trimming and J lost 0 bases, with 18 bases between them. Germline CDR1 GTSNPN, CDR2 SVGIG (reference sequence). The CDR3 region has the DNA TGTGCCTGGAGTGACCAAATAGGGGGGGTGCCTAACTATGGCTACACCTTC. It codes for CAWSDQIGGVPNYGYTF.

The chain recombines TRBV25-1 with TRBJ1-1; 7 positions agree with TRBD1. V lost 6 bases to trimming and J lost 6 bases; unmatched junction nucleotides: 10. The CDR3 loop spans 14 amino acids. CDR1 and CDR2 (germline): MGHDK, SYGVNS. This chain's CDR3 is CASRGGATGSEAFF. The CDR3 DNA sequence: TGTGCCAGCAGGGGAGGAGCGACAGGGTCTGAAGCTTTCTTT. The full variable domain, rest sourced from reference TRBV25-1 and TRBJ1-1, is EADIYQTPRYLVIGTGKKITLECSQTMGHDKMYWYQQDPGMELHLIHYSYGVNSTEKGDLSSESTVSRIRTEHFPLTLESARPSHTSQYLCASRGGATGSEAFFGQGTRLTVV.

This rearrangement joins TRBV4-1 to TRBJ2-5; D remains unclear. This CDR3 spans 14 amino acids. CDR1 is MGHRA and CDR2 is YSYEKL in the germline V gene. Trimming cost V 1 base and J 1 base, with 7 bases left between them. The CDR3 sequence is CASSQGFGQETQYF. The CDR3 coding sequence is TGCGCCAGCAGCCAAGGATTCGGCCAAGAGACCCAGTACTTC.

The chain recombines TRBV12-5 with TRBJ2-5; D gene ambiguous. Per germline, CDR1 LGHNT and CDR2 FRNRAP. CDR3 length equals 13 residues. V gave up 2 bases and J gave up 5 bases, with 9 bases separating them. The CDR3 protein is CASGLPPRETQYF. The CDR3 DNA reads as TGTGCTAGTGGTTTGCCCCCCCGGGAGACCCAGTACTTC.

The chain carries TRBV29-1 and TRBJ2-7, with TRBD2 identical over 7 bases. Germline assignment: CDR1 SQVTM and CDR2 ANQGSEA. Trimming cost V 1 base and J 2 bases; bases outside gene matches: 8. The CDR3 runs to 15 residues. The CDR3 nucleotides are TGCAGCGTTGAAGGGGGGGGACCCGGGGCCTACGAGCAGTACTTC. It codes for CSVEGGGPGAYEQYF.

This chain joins TRBV20-1 and TRBJ2-7; possibly TRBD1 for D (7 bases). The V gene's germline CDR1 is DFQATT and CDR2 SNEGSKA (reference sequence). The V and J ends lost 3 bases and 5 bases respectively, with 20 bases between them. The CDR3 is 15 amino acids. The CDR3 sequence: CSASSMQGGYDEQYF. CDR3 nucleotide sequence: TGCAGTGCTAGTAGCATGCAGGGGGGTTATGACGAGCAGTACTTC.

This chain connects TRBV6-5 to TRBJ1-4; 7 bases are a match to TRBD1. CDR1 and CDR2 (germline): MNHEY, SVGAGI. The V gene end was trimmed by 8 bases and the J gene end by 16 bases; junction bases not matched to a gene: 22. The CDR3 consists of 15 residues. In nucleotides, the CDR3 is TGTGCCAGCGCCGGCCACCCGGGACAGAGAATAACGGAGTTTTTT. Translated, it gives CASAGHPGQRITEFF.

The chain couples TRBV6-1 to TRBJ1-1; D is unresolved. CDR3 length equals 13 residues. Between the trimmed V and J ends, which lost 7 bases and 1 base, there was a span of 10 bases. Germline lookup yields CDR1 MNHNS and CDR2 SASEGT. The CDR3 is CASTQRPNTEAFF. The CDR3 DNA reads TGTGCCAGCACCCAGAGGCCGAACACTGAAGCTTTCTTT.

In its sample, this clone was seen a few times. This rearrangement joins TRBV19 to TRBJ2-3; D is perhaps TRBD2 (6 bases). Germline CDR1 and CDR2: LNHDA and SQIVND (reference sequence). This CDR3 is 16 amino acids long. Deletions cut 7 bases from V and 1 base from J, with 18 bases between. The CDR3 region has the DNA TGTGCCAGTACCAGCGGGTCTTTGCATGGCACAGATACGCAGTATTTT. It specifies CASTSGSLHGTDTQYF.

The chain has TRBV28 and TRBJ1-2; D ambiguous. Germline V gene lookup returns CDR1 MDHEN and CDR2 SYDVKM. V was cut by 2 bases and J by 8 bases, with 15 bases left in between. CDR3 length equals 14 residues. CDR3 in amino acids: CASSLNDLTKGYTF. The CDR3 coding sequence is TGTGCCAGCAGTTTAAATGATCTTACTAAAGGCTACACCTTC.